The 26 T cell receptor beta chains listed next were all sequenced from one sample in a study of beta chain features in type 1 diabetes. What was sequenced were expressed TCRB transcripts, since all of the isolated RNA had been reverse transcribed. Using immunoSEQ multiplex PCR, the repertoire was profiled, and TCRdb retains in-frame clones only, with some absent. This sample has approximately 140,000 clones, with roughly 10% found just once. For these TCRs, the target antigens are not known. Notes on the study in general: When Type 1 diabetes patients were examined, their TCRB CDR3s proved moderately but significantly shorter in all four CD4+ subsets.

The specimen was central memory CD4+ T cells from blood. Every receptor here comes from a man younger than 40 with type 1 diabetes.

The chain recombines TRBV7-8 with TRBJ1-2, with TRBD1 as a possible D gene (6 bases). Trimming stripped 7 bases from V and 6 bases from J, with 18 bases between. CDR1 is SGHVS and CDR2 is FQNEAQ in the germline V gene. The CDR3 is 14 amino acids. The CDR3 is CASTIVGGRDGYTF. The DNA for the CDR3 is TGTGCCAGCACCATAGTCGGGGGGCGGGATGGCTACACCTTC.

The J gene is TRBJ1-5, the V gene TRBV9; D gene uncertain. CDR3 length equals 13 residues. V gave up 3 bases and J gave up 7 bases, with 11 bases separating them. The germline CDR1 and CDR2 sequences are SGDLS and YYNGEE. CDR3 nucleotide sequence: TGTGCCAGCAGCGCGGGTCTTGGGCAGCCCCAGCATTTT. This translates into CASSAGLGQPQHF.

This chain links TRBV28 with TRBJ1-4; 7 bases match TRBD1. The V segment lost 2 bases and the J segment 6 bases; nucleotides outside the gene matches: 12. Germline lookup yields CDR1 MDHEN and CDR2 SYDVKM. The CDR3 is 17 amino acids. Here the CDR3 DNA reads TGTGCCAGCAGTTTAGTAGGGGGCGGTCAGCTAGATGAAAAACTGTTTTTT. Translated, it gives CASSLVGGGQLDEKLFF.

V gene TRBV2 combines with J gene TRBJ2-7; 9 nucleotides align to TRBD1. Per the germline V gene, CDR1 is SNHLY and CDR2 is FYNNEI. This CDR3 contains 14 residues. V lost 7 bases, J lost 2 bases, and 6 bases stayed unmatched. CDR3 sequence (DNA): TGTGCCAGCAAACAAGGGACAGGGCCCTACGAGCAGTACTTC. It specifies CASKQGTGPYEQYF.

The chain recombines TRBV2 with TRBJ2-3; D is ambiguous. The CDR3 loop spans 14 amino acids. The germline V gene encodes CDR1 SNHLY and CDR2 FYNNEI. V lost 5 bases, J lost 5 bases, and 14 bases lay in between. The CDR3 region is CASSRSSGGDTQYF. The CDR3 nucleotides are TGTGCCAGCAGTCGGTCGTCTGGTGGAGATACGCAGTATTTT.

This clone was counted between two and nine times. This chain uses TRBV5-1 with TRBJ1-5; 9 bases map to TRBD1. Per germline, CDR1 SGHRS and CDR2 YFSETQ. V lost 1 base, J lost 4 bases, and 3 bases stayed unmatched. The CDR3 has 15 amino acids. For the CDR3, the DNA is TGCGCCAGCAGCTTGACAGGGGGCTTGAATCAGCCCCAGCATTTT. Translation gives CASSLTGGLNQPQHF. The variable domain in full, completed from reference TRBV5-1 and TRBJ1-5, reads KAGVTQTPRYLIKTRGQQVTLSCSPISGHRSVSWYQQTPGQGLQFLFEYFSETQRNKGNFPGRFSGRQFSNSRSEMNVSTLELGDSALYLCASSLTGGLNQPQHFGDGTRLSIL.

This clone was counted only a few times. CDR3 sequence reads: CASSQGERASEKLFF. The CDR3 DNA reads TGCGCCAGCAGCCAAGGGGAGAGGGCGAGTGAAAAACTGTTTTTT. V is TRBV4-1 and J is TRBJ1-4; D not certain. This CDR3 has 15 amino acids. Germline V gene sequence: CDR1 MGHRA, CDR2 YSYEKL. V was cut by 1 base and J by 7 bases, with 13 bases left in between.

This clone has a handful of counts. The V call is TRBV4-1, the J call TRBJ1-3; 7 bases align to TRBD1. The germline V gene has CDR1 MGHRA and CDR2 YSYEKL. The CDR3 is made up of 17 amino acids. V lost 6 bases to trimming and J lost 3 bases; unmatched junction nucleotides: 14. The CDR3 protein is CASRDRPGGLRGNTIYF. CDR3 bases: TGCGCCAGCAGGGACAGGCCAGGGGGGCTACGTGGAAACACCATATATTTT.

The V gene is TRBV5-5, the J gene TRBJ2-3; no firm D call. Trimming stripped 0 bases from V and 7 bases from J, with 9 bases between. The germline gives CDR1 SGHKS, CDR2 YYEKEE (reference sequence). The CDR3 consists of 13 residues. The CDR3 DNA reads as TGTGCCAGCAGCTTGGTTTCCTCTCATACGCAGTATTTT. This encodes CASSLVSSHTQYF.

J is TRBJ1-5 and V is TRBV29-1; tentatively, D is TRBD1 (6 bases). The V gene's germline CDR1 is SQVTM and CDR2 ANQGSEA. Trimming cost V 0 bases and J 0 bases, with 6 bases left between them. The CDR3 is 14 amino acids. CDR3 DNA: TGCAGCGTTGAAGAAGGGGGTAGCAATCAGCCCCAGCATTTT. Protein sequence: CSVEEGGSNQPQHF.

V usage is TRBV7-9 and J usage is TRBJ1-1; TRBD1 might be the D (6 bases). V was trimmed by 6 bases and J by 3 bases, leaving 14 bases between them. This CDR3 has 14 residues. Germline V gives CDR1 SEHNR, CDR2 FQNEAQ (reference sequence). The CDR3 protein is CASRGYTGYTEAFF. In DNA, the CDR3 is TGTGCCAGCAGGGGTTACACAGGGTACACTGAAGCTTTCTTT.

J is TRBJ2-3 and V is TRBV6-5; D gene uncertain. V was pared by 6 bases and J by 2 bases, with 9 bases between. The CDR3 is 13 residues long. Germline-derived CDR1 and CDR2 are MNHEY and SVGAGI. The CDR3 loop is CASSEVHTDTQYF. CDR3 DNA: TGTGCCAGCAGCGAGGTACACACAGATACGCAGTATTTT.

This clone was picked up a small number of times. The rearrangement uses TRBV2 and TRBJ2-7; no reliable D call. The length of the CDR3 is 13 residues. Germline V CDR1 and CDR2: SNHLY, FYNNEI. V was pared by 10 bases and J by 1 base, with 14 bases between. CDR3 protein: CATRGQVSYEQYF. The CDR3 region has the DNA TGTGCCACCCGTGGGCAGGTATCCTACGAGCAGTACTTC.

This clone was counted only a few times. The chain recombines TRBV5-1 with TRBJ1-4; D may be TRBD1 (5 bases). Deletions cut 0 bases from V and 7 bases from J, with 19 bases between. Germline V gene data show CDR1 as SGHRS and CDR2 as YFSETQ. This CDR3 region has 17 residues. As DNA, the CDR3 is TGCGCCAGCAGCTTGGACATAGGGGCAGCAAGCCTTGAAAAACTGTTTTTT. Translated, it gives CASSLDIGAASLEKLFF.

This clone was detected only a few times. The V call is TRBV7-2, the J call TRBJ2-1; TRBD1 aligns across 10 bases. CDR3 length: 16 amino acids. CDR1 and CDR2 from the germline V gene are SGHTA and FQGNSA. The ends lost 7 bases at V and 1 base at J; junction bases unmatched: 7. The DNA of the CDR3 is TGTGCCAGCATTCCGGGACAGGGGCTATCCTACAATGAGCAGTTCTTC. It translates to CASIPGQGLSYNEQFF.

This clone was seen a handful of times. The chain combines TRBV14 with TRBJ2-1; a weak D match, TRBD2 (6 bases). Trimming removed 3 bases at V and 3 bases at J, with 24 bases between. This CDR3 is 19 amino acids long. The V gene's germline CDR1 is SGHDN and CDR2 FVKESK. CDR3 sequence reads: CASSHTPSSAGPSYNEQFF. Here the CDR3 DNA reads TGTGCCAGCAGCCATACCCCATCGTCCGCGGGGCCAAGCTACAATGAGCAGTTCTTC. The full variable domain, completed using reference TRBV14 and TRBJ2-1, is EAGVTQFPSHSVIEKGQTVTLRCDPISGHDNLYWYRRVMGKEIKFLLHFVKESKQDESGMPNNRFLAERTGGTYSTLKVQPAELEDSGVYFCASSHTPSSAGPSYNEQFFGPGTRLTVL.

This clone was seen only a few times. The V gene is TRBV5-1, the J gene TRBJ1-1; D unclear. The CDR3 is 14 amino acids. V was shortened by 0 bases and J by 1 base, with 7 bases between the two germline ends. CDR1 and CDR2 (germline): SGHRS, YFSETQ. The CDR3 loop is CASSLDSTNTEAFF. The CDR3 DNA is TGCGCCAGCAGCTTGGACAGCACGAACACTGAAGCTTTCTTT. Full variable domain (remainder filled in from reference TRBV5-1 and TRBJ1-1): KAGVTQTPRYLIKTRGQQVTLSCSPISGHRSVSWYQQTPGQGLQFLFEYFSETQRNKGNFPGRFSGRQFSNSRSEMNVSTLELGDSALYLCASSLDSTNTEAFFGQGTRLTVV.

This clone was seen only a few times. V and J are TRBV2 and TRBJ2-2; 10 nucleotides match TRBD1. CDR1 SNHLY and CDR2 FYNNEI come from the germline V gene. The CDR3 has 15 amino acids. Trimming at V came to 6 bases and at J to 2 bases, leaving 3 bases not matched to a gene. CDR3 coding DNA: TGTGCCAGCAGAGTGACAGGGGGCAACACCGGGGAGCTGTTTTTT. Translating gives CASRVTGGNTGELFF. Complete variable domain (other parts from reference TRBV2 and TRBJ2-2): EPEVTQTPSHQVTQMGQEVILRCVPISNHLYFYWYRQILGQKVEFLVSFYNNEISEKSEIFDDQFSVERPDGSNFTLKIRSTKLEDSAMYFCASRVTGGNTGELFFGEGSRLTVL.

This clone has only a few counts. The chain recombines TRBV10-3 with TRBJ2-1; 7 bases are shared with TRBD1. Germline V lookup: CDR1 ENHRY, CDR2 SYGVKD. V trimming: 6 bases; J trimming: 4 bases; junction bases outside the gene matches: 12. CDR3 length: 16 amino acids. The CDR3: CAIRDSTGKEYNEQFF. For the CDR3, the DNA is TGTGCCATCAGAGATTCGACAGGGAAGGAATACAATGAGCAGTTCTTC.

The sample holds a few counts of this clone. The V call is TRBV2, the J call TRBJ1-6; 7 bases fit TRBD1. Germline assignment: CDR1 SNHLY and CDR2 FYNNEI. This CDR3 spans 16 amino acids. Unmatched junction bases numbered 10, after V lost 4 bases and J lost 7 bases. CDR3 DNA sequence: TGTGCCAGCAGTGCACAAGGGACAGCCCAAAATTCACCCCTCCACTTT. Residues: CASSAQGTAQNSPLHF.

In its sample, this clone was seen a few times. The chain has TRBV6-1 and TRBJ1-1; D is possibly TRBD1 (5 bases). CDR1 and CDR2 from the germline V gene are MNHNS and SASEGT. Trimming removed 0 bases at V and 4 bases at J, with 12 bases between. There are 15 residues in the CDR3. In nucleotides, the CDR3 is TGTGCCAGCAGTGAAGCGGGGGGGTCAGGCACTGAAGCTTTCTTT. The encoded protein is CASSEAGGSGTEAFF.

J is TRBJ1-5 and V is TRBV7-2, with D possibly TRBD1 on 5 matching bases. CDR3 length: 13 residues. Deletions cut 8 bases from V and 3 bases from J, with 11 bases between. From germline, CDR1 is SGHTA and CDR2 FQGNSA. The CDR3 sequence is CASRRGDNQPQHF. In DNA, the CDR3 is TGTGCCAGCCGTCGGGGGGACAATCAGCCCCAGCATTTT.

This clone was seen more than once but under ten times. This sequence joins TRBV6-5 and TRBJ2-2; 13 nucleotides line up with TRBD2. Per the germline V gene, CDR1 is MNHEY and CDR2 is SVGAGI. Trimming took 9 bases from V and 7 from J; bases not matched to a gene: 8. This CDR3 is 15 amino acids long. CDR3 bases: TGTGCCAGTTTGCCCTGGACTAGCGGGGGCGGGGAGCTGTTTTTT. It encodes CASLPWTSGGGELFF.

This clone was seen a few times. J is TRBJ2-5 and V is TRBV12-5; a weak D match, TRBD1 (6 bases). Looked up from germline, CDR1 is LGHNT and CDR2 is FRNRAP. CDR3 length equals 14 residues. V shed 5 bases and J shed 8 bases, with 18 bases lying between them. The CDR3 region is CASGRASGHHTQYF. In DNA form, the CDR3 reads TGTGCTAGTGGTCGAGCCTCGGGACACCACACCCAGTACTTC.

The V and J genes are TRBV7-3 and TRBJ1-1, with a possible D match to TRBD1 (6 bases). Trimming removed 5 bases at V and 6 bases at J, with 13 bases between. From germline, CDR1 is SGHTA and CDR2 FQGTGA. This CDR3 contains 13 residues. The CDR3 protein is CASSMSEGAEAFF. The CDR3 DNA sequence: TGTGCCAGCAGCATGTCAGAGGGGGCTGAAGCTTTCTTT.

This clone has more than one count but fewer than ten. The CDR3 sequence: CASSLRQLNTEAFF. In nucleotides, the CDR3 is TGTGCCAGCAGCTTAAGACAGCTGAACACTGAAGCTTTCTTT. The chain is built from TRBV7-9 and TRBJ1-1; possibly TRBD1 for D (5 bases). Germline V gives CDR1 SEHNR, CDR2 FQNEAQ (reference sequence). V was shortened by 2 bases and J by 0 bases, with 7 bases between the two germline ends. The length of the CDR3 is 14 residues.